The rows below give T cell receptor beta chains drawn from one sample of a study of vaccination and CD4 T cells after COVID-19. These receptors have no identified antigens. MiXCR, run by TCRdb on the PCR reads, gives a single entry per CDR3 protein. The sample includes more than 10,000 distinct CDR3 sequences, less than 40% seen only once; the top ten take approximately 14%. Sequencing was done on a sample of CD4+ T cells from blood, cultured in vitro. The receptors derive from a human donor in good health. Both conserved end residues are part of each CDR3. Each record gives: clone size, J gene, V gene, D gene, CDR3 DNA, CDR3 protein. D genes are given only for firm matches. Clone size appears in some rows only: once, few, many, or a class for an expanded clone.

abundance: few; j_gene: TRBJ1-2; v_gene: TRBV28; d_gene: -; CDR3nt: TGTGCCAGCAGTTCCCGACAGTATGGCTACACCTTC; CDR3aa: CASSSRQYGYTF
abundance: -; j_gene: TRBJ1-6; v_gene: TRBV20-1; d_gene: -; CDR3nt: TGCAGTGCTAGGGGAACCTATAATTCACCCCTCCACTTT; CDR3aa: CSARGTYNSPLHF
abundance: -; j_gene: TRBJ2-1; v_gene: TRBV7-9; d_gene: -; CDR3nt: TGTGCCAGCAGCTTATGGGGCGGGATAGCCTACAATGAGCAGTTCTTC; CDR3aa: CASSLWGGIAYNEQFF
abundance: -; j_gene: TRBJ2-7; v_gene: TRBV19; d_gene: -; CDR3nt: TGTGCCAGTAGTACAGGGACGTTCCCCTACGAGCAGTACTTC; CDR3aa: CASSTGTFPYEQYF
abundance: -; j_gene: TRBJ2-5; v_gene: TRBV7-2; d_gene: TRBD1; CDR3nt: TGTGCCAGCAGCCGGACAGGAAAGGGAGAGACCCAGTACTTC; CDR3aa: CASSRTGKGETQYF
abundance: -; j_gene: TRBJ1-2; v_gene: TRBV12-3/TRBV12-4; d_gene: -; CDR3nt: TGTGCCAGCAGTTTAGCGGCGGTCTATGGCTACACCTTC; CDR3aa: CASSLAAVYGYTF
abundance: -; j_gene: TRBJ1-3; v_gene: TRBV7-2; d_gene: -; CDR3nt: TGTGCCAGCACCTCGGGACGGACTGGAAACACCATATATTTT; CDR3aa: CASTSGRTGNTIYF
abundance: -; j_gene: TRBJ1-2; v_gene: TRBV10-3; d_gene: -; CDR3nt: TGTGCCACCATAGGAATAGCCATGCCCGATAACTATGGCTACACCTTC; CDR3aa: CATIGIAMPDNYGYTF
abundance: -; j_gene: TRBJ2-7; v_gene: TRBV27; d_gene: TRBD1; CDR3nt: TGTGCCAGCAGTTCTCCCGGGACAGGGATGTACGAGCAGTACTTC; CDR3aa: CASSSPGTGMYEQYF
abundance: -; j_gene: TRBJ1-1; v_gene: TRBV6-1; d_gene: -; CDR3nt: TGTGCCAGCACCGCAAGCCCACAGGGTGGCGGCGGAGCTTTCTTT; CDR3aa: CASTASPQGGGGAFF
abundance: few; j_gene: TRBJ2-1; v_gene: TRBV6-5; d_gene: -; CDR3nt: TGTGCCAGCAGTTATAAGGGTGAGCAGTTCTTC; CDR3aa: CASSYKGEQFF
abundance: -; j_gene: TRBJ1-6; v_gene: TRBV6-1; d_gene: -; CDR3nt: TGTGCCAGCTCCAACCCTTTCTCACCCCTCCACTTT; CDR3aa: CASSNPFSPLHF
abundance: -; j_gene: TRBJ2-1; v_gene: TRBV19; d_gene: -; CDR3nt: TGTGCCAGTACCGTAGGGGGCTCCTACAATGAGCAGTTCTTC; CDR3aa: CASTVGGSYNEQFF
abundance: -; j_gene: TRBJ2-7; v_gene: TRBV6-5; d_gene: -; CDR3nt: TGTGCCAGCAGTTACTCGATCTCCTCCTCCTACGAGCAGTACTTC; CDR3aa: CASSYSISSSYEQYF
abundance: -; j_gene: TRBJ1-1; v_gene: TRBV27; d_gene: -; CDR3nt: TGTGCCAGCAGTTTGTTAGGGAGCACTGAAGCTTTCTTT; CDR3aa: CASSLLGSTEAFF
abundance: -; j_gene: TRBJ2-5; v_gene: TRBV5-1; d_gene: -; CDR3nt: TGCGCCAGCAGCTTGGCGGGATCACACCAAGAGACCCAGTACTTC; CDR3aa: CASSLAGSHQETQYF
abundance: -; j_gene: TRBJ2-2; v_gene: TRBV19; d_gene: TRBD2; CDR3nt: TGTGCCAGTAGTATGGGTCGGGAGGGCCGATCCGGGGAGCTGTTTTTT; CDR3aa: CASSMGREGRSGELFF
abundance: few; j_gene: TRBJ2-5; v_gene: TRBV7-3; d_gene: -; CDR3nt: TGTGCCAGCAGATTAACTTGTATAACGGGAGCCCACGGCAGGGAAGAGACCCAGTACTTC; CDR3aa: CASRLTCITGAHGREETQYF
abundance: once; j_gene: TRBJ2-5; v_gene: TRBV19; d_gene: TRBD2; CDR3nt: TGTGCCAGTAGTTCCGGAAGGGGCGGGAGAGAGACCCAGTACTTC; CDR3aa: CASSSGRGGRETQYF
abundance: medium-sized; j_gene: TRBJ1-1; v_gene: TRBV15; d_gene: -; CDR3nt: TGTGCCACCAGCAGAGATCCGGGAGGCACTGAAGCTTTCTTT; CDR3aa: CATSRDPGGTEAFF
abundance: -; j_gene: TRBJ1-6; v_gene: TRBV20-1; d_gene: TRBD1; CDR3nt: TGCAGTGCTAGAGAGACAGGGCGGGGTCCTAATTCACCCCTCCACTTT; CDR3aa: CSARETGRGPNSPLHF
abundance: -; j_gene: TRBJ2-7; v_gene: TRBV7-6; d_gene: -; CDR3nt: TGTGCCAGCAGCTTAGGAGCCGCGAGGGGGGAGCAGTACTTC; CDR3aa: CASSLGAARGEQYF
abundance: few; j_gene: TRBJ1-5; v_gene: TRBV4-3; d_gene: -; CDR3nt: TGCGCCAGCAGCCAAGCAACCTATCAGCCCCAGCATTTT; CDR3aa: CASSQATYQPQHF
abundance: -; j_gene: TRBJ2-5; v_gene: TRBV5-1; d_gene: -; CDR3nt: TGCGCCAGCAGCGGAGGGGGGTTTGGCGAGACCCAGTACTTC; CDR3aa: CASSGGGFGETQYF
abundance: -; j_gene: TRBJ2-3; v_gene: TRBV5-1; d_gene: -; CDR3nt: TGCGCCAGCAGCTTGCGGGGACTTAGCACAGATACGCAGTATTTT; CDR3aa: CASSLRGLSTDTQYF
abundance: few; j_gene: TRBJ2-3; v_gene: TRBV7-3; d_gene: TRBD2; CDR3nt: TGTGCCAGCAGCTCGCGACTAGCGGGGGACCTGGGCACAGATACGCAGTATTTT; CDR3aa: CASSSRLAGDLGTDTQYF
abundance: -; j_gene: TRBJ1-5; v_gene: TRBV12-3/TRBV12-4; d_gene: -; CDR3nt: TGTGCCAGCAGTTTCGGAGGGATTGGCAATCAGCCCCAGCATTTT; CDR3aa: CASSFGGIGNQPQHF
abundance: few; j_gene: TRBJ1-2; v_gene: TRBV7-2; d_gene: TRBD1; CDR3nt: TGTGCCAGCAGCTTAGCCCATGGACAGGCGTGGTATGGCTACACCTTC; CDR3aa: CASSLAHGQAWYGYTF
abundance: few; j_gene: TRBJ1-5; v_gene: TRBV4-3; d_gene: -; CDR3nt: TGCGCCAGCAGCCAAGATGCAGATATTCGTCAGCCCCAGCATTTT; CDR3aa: CASSQDADIRQPQHF
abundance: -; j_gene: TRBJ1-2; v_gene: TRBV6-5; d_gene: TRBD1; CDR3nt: TGTGCCAGCAGTTACCGGGACAGGGGATGGTATGGCTACACCTTC; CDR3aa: CASSYRDRGWYGYTF
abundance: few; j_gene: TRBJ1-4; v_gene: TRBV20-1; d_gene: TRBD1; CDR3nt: TGCAGTGCTAGAGGTCGGGACAGGGGAGGGGAAAAACTGTTTTTT; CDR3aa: CSARGRDRGGEKLFF
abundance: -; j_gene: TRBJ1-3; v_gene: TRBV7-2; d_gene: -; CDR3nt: TGTGCCAGCAGCTTAGTTGTAGGTGGCTCTGGAAACACCATATATTTT; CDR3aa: CASSLVVGGSGNTIYF
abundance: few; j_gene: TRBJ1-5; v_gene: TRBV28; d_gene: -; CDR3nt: TGTGCCAGCATTCCCCGGGCCCCAGGGCCCCAGCATTTT; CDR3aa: CASIPRAPGPQHF
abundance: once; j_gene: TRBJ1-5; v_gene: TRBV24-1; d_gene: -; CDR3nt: TGTGCCACAATCAACGGGAGTTGGGTTCGGATCAATCAGCCCCAGCATTTT; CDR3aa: CATINGSWVRINQPQHF
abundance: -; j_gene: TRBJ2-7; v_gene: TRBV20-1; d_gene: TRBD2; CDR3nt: TGCAGTGCTAGAGATGTGCTAGCGGGAGGGTCCTACGAGCAGTACTTC; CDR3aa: CSARDVLAGGSYEQYF
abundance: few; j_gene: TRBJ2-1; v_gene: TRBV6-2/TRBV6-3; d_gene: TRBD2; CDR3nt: TGTGCCAGCAGTTCCCTTGGGGGACTAGCGGGAGGTTCCTACAATGAGCAGTTCTTC; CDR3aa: CASSSLGGLAGGSYNEQFF
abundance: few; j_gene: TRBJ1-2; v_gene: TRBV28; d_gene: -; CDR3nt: TGTGCCAGCAGTTTCCCCTTCAGGGACGGAGGTGGCTACACCTTC; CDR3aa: CASSFPFRDGGGYTF
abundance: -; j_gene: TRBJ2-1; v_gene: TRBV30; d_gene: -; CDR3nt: TGTGCCTGGGGCCGGGACTACAATGAGCAGTTCTTC; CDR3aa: CAWGRDYNEQFF
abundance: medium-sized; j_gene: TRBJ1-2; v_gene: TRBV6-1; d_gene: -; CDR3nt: TGTGCCAGCACTACGGGGAACTCATATGGCTACACCTTC; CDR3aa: CASTTGNSYGYTF
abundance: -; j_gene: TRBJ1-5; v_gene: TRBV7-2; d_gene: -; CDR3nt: TGTGCCAGCAGCTTAGAGGGGGGTCAGCCCCAGCATTTT; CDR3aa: CASSLEGGQPQHF
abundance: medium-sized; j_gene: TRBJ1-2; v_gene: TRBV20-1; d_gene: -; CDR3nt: TGCAGTGCCGACGGCCTAGCTAACTATGGCTACACCTTC; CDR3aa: CSADGLANYGYTF
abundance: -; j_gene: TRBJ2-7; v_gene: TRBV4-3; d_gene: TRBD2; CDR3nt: TGCGCCAGCAGCCAACCCTTCAGCGGGAGGATACCTGGCGAGCAGTACTTC; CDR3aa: CASSQPFSGRIPGEQYF
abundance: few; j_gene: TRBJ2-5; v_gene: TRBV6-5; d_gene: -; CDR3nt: TGTGCCAGCAGTTACGGGGGGACCCAGTACTTC; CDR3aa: CASSYGGTQYF
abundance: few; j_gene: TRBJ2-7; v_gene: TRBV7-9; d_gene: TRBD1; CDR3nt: TGTGCCAGCAGCTTAGGGGACAGGGGTGTCGAGCAGTACTTC; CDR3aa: CASSLGDRGVEQYF
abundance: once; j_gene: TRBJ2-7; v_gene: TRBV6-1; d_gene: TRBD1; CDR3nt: TGTGCCAGCAGCTTTAGGACAGGGAACGAGCAGTACTTC; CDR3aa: CASSFRTGNEQYF
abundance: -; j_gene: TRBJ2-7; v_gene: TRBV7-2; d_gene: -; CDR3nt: TGTGCCAGCAGCTTTGAAGTGATCCACGAGCAGTACTTC; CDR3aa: CASSFEVIHEQYF
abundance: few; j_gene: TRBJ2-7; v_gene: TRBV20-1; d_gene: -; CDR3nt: TGCAGTGCTAAAGGTAGGATCGACGAGCAGTACTTC; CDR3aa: CSAKGRIDEQYF
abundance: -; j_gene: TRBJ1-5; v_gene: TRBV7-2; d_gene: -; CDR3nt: TGTGCCAGCAGCTTAAAAGCTGTGGCTCAGCCCCAGCATTTT; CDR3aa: CASSLKAVAQPQHF
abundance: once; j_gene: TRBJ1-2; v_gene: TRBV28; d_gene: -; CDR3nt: TGTGCCAGCAGCCAAACAGGGAACGGCTATGGCTACACCTTC; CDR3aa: CASSQTGNGYGYTF
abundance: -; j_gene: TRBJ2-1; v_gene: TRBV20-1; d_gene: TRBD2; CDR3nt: TGCAGTGCTAGAGATCTCGGGGGGGCTAGCGGGAGGGGGTACAATGAGCAGTTCTTC; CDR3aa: CSARDLGGASGRGYNEQFF
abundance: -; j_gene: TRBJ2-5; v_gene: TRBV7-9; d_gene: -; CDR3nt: TGTGCCAGCAGCTTACTAGAAGAGACCCAGTACTTC; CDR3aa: CASSLLEETQYF
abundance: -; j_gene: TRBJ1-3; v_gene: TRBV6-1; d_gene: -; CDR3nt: TGTGCCAGCTGCAGCAGGGCCTCTGGAAACACCATATATTTT; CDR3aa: CASCSRASGNTIYF